The 9 T cell receptor beta chains below all came from one sample that was sequenced in a study of blood T cell repertoires in COVID-19. The table came from immunoSEQ multiplex PCR; TCRdb's copy has only in-frame clones and leaves some out. Among 200,000 to 250,000 clones, around 84% were seen once, and the ten largest hold roughly 18%. The source material was peripheral blood. The receptor set was obtained from a woman of 80 years or more with active or convalescent COVID-19.

This clone has a handful of counts. This chain links TRBV7-2 with TRBJ1-4, with 7 bases identical to TRBD1. V lost 5 bases, J lost 1 base, and 10 bases stayed unmatched. The CDR3 contains 17 residues. Germline CDR1 is SGHTA and CDR2 is FQGNSA. The CDR3 DNA sequence: TGTGCCAGCAGCCCTCGACAGGGAATTTTAACTAATGAAAAACTGTTTTTT. Encoded protein: CASSPRQGILTNEKLFF.

This clone was seen a handful of times. This chain links TRBV5-6 with TRBJ1-4; 9 bases match TRBD1. This CDR3 region has 17 residues. The junction had 10 bases not matched to a gene; V was cut back by 0 bases and J by 7 bases. Germline CDR1 SGHDT, CDR2 YYEEEE. The CDR3 is CASSLDAGDRDSEKLFF. The CDR3 DNA follows: TGTGCCAGCAGCTTGGACGCGGGGGACAGGGATAGTGAAAAACTGTTTTTT.

V is TRBV2 and J is TRBJ1-5; TRBD1 agrees at 9 bases. The V gene's germline CDR1 is SNHLY and CDR2 FYNNEI. This CDR3 region has 14 residues. Germline trimming cut 4 bases from V and 2 bases from J; bases unmatched to any gene: 0. The CDR3 region is CASSGTGGNQPQHF. The DNA for the CDR3 is TGTGCCAGCAGTGGGACAGGGGGCAATCAGCCCCAGCATTTT. The whole variable domain, remainder taken from reference TRBV2 and TRBJ1-5, is EPEVTQTPSHQVTQMGQEVILRCVPISNHLYFYWYRQILGQKVEFLVSFYNNEISEKSEIFDDQFSVERPDGSNFTLKIRSTKLEDSAMYFCASSGTGGNQPQHFGDGTRLSIL.

The chain combines TRBV6-7 with TRBJ2-7, with TRBD2 matching over 13 bases. TRBV6-7 is placed among ORFs of uncertain function. Losses at the gene ends were 2 bases for V and 5 bases for J; bases not matched to a gene: 6. The CDR3 loop spans 16 amino acids. This CDR3 reads CASSYRGLAGADEQYF. DNA of the CDR3: TGTGCCAGCAGTTACCGCGGACTAGCGGGAGCGGACGAGCAGTACTTC.

V usage is TRBV13 and J usage is TRBJ1-1, with D maybe TRBD1 (6 bases). The V gene's germline CDR1 is PRHDT and CDR2 FYEKMQ (reference sequence). CDR3 length: 20 amino acids. The ends were cut back, 0 bases at V and 0 bases at J, with 23 bases in the middle. For the CDR3, the DNA is TGTGCCAGCAGCTTAGGAATTATCGTACAGGGTAGGGGGATGAACACTGAAGCTTTCTTT. As protein: CASSLGIIVQGRGMNTEAFF.

This chain uses TRBV12-2 with TRBJ1-3; the table's D call TRBD1 went unverified against the DNA. TRBV12-2 is termed a pseudogene. This CDR3 has 20 residues. CDR3 region: CASRLEVGQGGSSSGNTIYF. As DNA, the CDR3 is TGTGCAAGTCGCTTAGAAGTCGGACAGGGGGGTTCTAGCTCTGGAAACACCATATATTTT.

V and J are TRBV11-2 and TRBJ2-1; D gene unclear. V shed 1 base and J shed 9 bases, with 13 bases lying between them. The length of the CDR3 is 14 residues. Germline V CDR1 and CDR2: SGHAT, FQNNGV. DNA for the CDR3: TGTGCCAGCAGCTTAGTACTTAATCCGGGTGAGCAGTTCTTC. Its protein is CASSLVLNPGEQFF. Using reference TRBV11-2 and TRBJ2-1 for the parts outside the CDR3, the full variable domain is EAGVAQSPRYKIIEKRQSVAFWCNPISGHATLYWYQQILGQGPKLLIQFQNNGVVDDSQLPKDRFSAERLKGVDSTLKIQPAKLEDSAVYLCASSLVLNPGEQFFGPGTRLTVL.

The CDR3: CASSQNRGNDSPLHF. Written as DNA, the CDR3 is TGTGCCAGCAGCCAGAACCGGGGGAATGACTCACCCCTCCACTTT. V and J are TRBV6-1 and TRBJ1-6; TRBD1 is a possible D gene (5 bases). CDR1 is MNHNS and CDR2 is SASEGT in the germline V gene. The CDR3 totals 15 residues. Trimming removed 6 bases at V and 10 bases at J, with 19 bases between.

The CDR3 bases are TGTGCCAGCAGCGATCAGGGGGCGGACTATGGCTACACCTTC. It codes for CASSDQGADYGYTF. The rearrangement uses TRBV2 and TRBJ1-2, with 8 bases that match TRBD1. Germline CDR1 reads SNHLY; CDR2 reads FYNNEI. The J segment lost 3 bases and the V segment lost 6 bases, leaving 6 bases of the junction unmatched. The CDR3 loop spans 14 amino acids.